The clone carrying this T cell receptor (beta chain) has only a few counts. The data belong to a study of shared clonotypes between healthy human individuals. Across the whole study: The donors, two women and a few men, were aged 18 to 49.

The length of the CDR3 is 14 residues. V shed 0 bases and J shed 3 bases, with 11 bases lying between them. Germline lookup yields CDR1 GTSNPN and CDR2 SVGIG (reference sequence). In the source study's methods: Junction-only immunoSEQ sequences carried no quality scores, so filtering differed. Assay: immunoSEQ multiplex PCR; the TCRdb copy retains only in-frame clones and omits some. V and J calls and clone size come straight from that table; D and trimming were deduced from the DNA. The profile covers 2.5 million or so clones, with approximately 90% appearing a single time and roughly 0.14% taken by the ten largest. All donors were Caucasian adults living in Nashville, Tennessee.

The sample comprised naive CD4+ T cells sorted from blood. Described subset: CD45RA+ positively selected. This receptor was obtained from a man younger than 30 in good health. The J gene is TRBJ1-1, the V gene TRBV30; D remains unclear. CDR3 region: CAWSVRRSDTEAFF. CDR3 sequence (DNA): TGTGCCTGGAGTGTGAGACGGTCGGACACTGAAGCTTTCTTT.